These 8 T cell receptor beta chains share one sample of origin, sequenced in a study of control samples from healthy donors and cancer patients (dated by TCRdb to 2020 to 2021). Receptor amplification or capture employed the immunoSEQ multiplex PCR assay. TCRdb carries this immuneACCESS record with in-frame sequences only. Its versions omit some clonotypes, under half of them owing to an unresolved V gene in the studies checked, with the rest unexplained. The table for this sample shows approximately 190,000 clones. Of the sample, 2.2% falls within the top ten clones. The sequenced sample was blood. The receptors derive from a woman in her thirties in good health.

The chain recombines TRBV18 with TRBJ1-4; TRBD1 matches 9 bases. The V gene end was trimmed by 5 bases and the J gene end by 5 bases; junction bases not matched to a gene: 6. The CDR3 has 15 residues. Germline V gene sequence: CDR1 KGHSH, CDR2 LQKENI. The CDR3 nucleotides are TGTGCCAGCTCAACGCAGGACAGGGGAAATGAAAAACTGTTTTTT. Translated: CASSTQDRGNEKLFF.

The V and J genes are TRBV5-5 and TRBJ1-1, with 7 bases matching TRBD1. CDR1 is SGHKS and CDR2 is YYEKEE in the germline V gene (reference sequence). V gave up 4 bases and J gave up 3 bases; unmatched junction bases: 6. The CDR3 consists of 14 residues. The CDR3 here is CASSPWTGDTEAFF. The CDR3, as DNA: TGTGCCAGCAGCCCATGGACAGGTGACACTGAAGCTTTCTTT.

The chain is built from TRBV10-3 and TRBJ2-7; 8 positions match TRBD1. The CDR3 runs to 12 residues. From germline, CDR1 is ENHRY and CDR2 SYGVKD. The trim removed 6 bases at V and 7 bases at J, leaving 5 bases unmatched. CDR3 amino acids: CAISPTGEEQYF. The CDR3 region has the DNA TGTGCCATCAGCCCGACAGGGGAAGAGCAGTACTTC.

The V call is TRBV4-1, the J call TRBJ2-7, with D unresolved. Between the trimmed V and J ends, which lost 0 bases and 0 bases, there was a span of 9 bases. This CDR3 has 15 amino acids. Germline V gene data show CDR1 as MGHRA and CDR2 as YSYEKL. The CDR3 is CASSQDLRSSYEQYF. In DNA form, the CDR3 reads TGCGCCAGCAGCCAAGATCTGCGGAGCTCCTACGAGCAGTACTTC.

The rearrangement links TRBV13 to TRBJ1-1, with D uncertain. From germline, CDR1 is PRHDT and CDR2 FYEKMQ (reference sequence). The V gene lost 3 bases and the J gene lost 5 bases, with 13 bases spanning the gap. The CDR3 runs to 14 residues. The CDR3 reads CASSFGERGTEAFF. The CDR3 DNA is TGTGCCAGCAGCTTCGGGGAGCGGGGAACTGAAGCTTTCTTT.

A word on this clone: Other DNA sequences of this sample code for an identical CDR3. V gene TRBV18 combines with J gene TRBJ1-4, with D unresolved. The CDR3 totals 13 residues. Germline V gene sequence: CDR1 KGHSH, CDR2 LQKENI. V shed 6 bases and J shed 1 base, with 6 bases lying between them. DNA of the CDR3: TGTGCCAGCTCCGGCGGAACTAATGAAAAACTGTTTTTT. Protein sequence: CASSGGTNEKLFF. The full variable domain, completed using reference TRBV18 and TRBJ1-4, is NAGVMQNPRHLVRRRGQEARLRCSPMKGHSHVYWYRQLPEEGLKFMVYLQKENIIDESGMPKERFSAEFPKEGPSILRIQQVVRGDSAAYFCASSGGTNEKLFFGSGTQLSVL.

The chain carries TRBV2 and TRBJ1-1; TRBD1 agrees at 7 bases. The CDR3 covers 13 residues. Germline loops: CDR1 SNHLY, CDR2 FYNNEI. V shed 6 bases, J shed 5 bases, and the junction held 6 bases outside the gene matches. The CDR3 spells CASSLDRATEAFF. As DNA, the CDR3 is TGTGCCAGCAGCCTTGACAGGGCGACTGAAGCTTTCTTT.

The V and J genes are TRBV5-1 and TRBJ2-5, with TRBD2 as a possible D gene (6 bases). CDR1 and CDR2 from the germline V gene are SGHRS and YFSETQ. This CDR3 comprises 13 residues. Trimming removed 5 bases from V and 4 bases from J, with 12 bases in between. CDR3 in DNA: TGCGCCAGCAGGGCGGAGGGAGGAGAGACCCAGTACTTC. It is translated as CASRAEGGETQYF.